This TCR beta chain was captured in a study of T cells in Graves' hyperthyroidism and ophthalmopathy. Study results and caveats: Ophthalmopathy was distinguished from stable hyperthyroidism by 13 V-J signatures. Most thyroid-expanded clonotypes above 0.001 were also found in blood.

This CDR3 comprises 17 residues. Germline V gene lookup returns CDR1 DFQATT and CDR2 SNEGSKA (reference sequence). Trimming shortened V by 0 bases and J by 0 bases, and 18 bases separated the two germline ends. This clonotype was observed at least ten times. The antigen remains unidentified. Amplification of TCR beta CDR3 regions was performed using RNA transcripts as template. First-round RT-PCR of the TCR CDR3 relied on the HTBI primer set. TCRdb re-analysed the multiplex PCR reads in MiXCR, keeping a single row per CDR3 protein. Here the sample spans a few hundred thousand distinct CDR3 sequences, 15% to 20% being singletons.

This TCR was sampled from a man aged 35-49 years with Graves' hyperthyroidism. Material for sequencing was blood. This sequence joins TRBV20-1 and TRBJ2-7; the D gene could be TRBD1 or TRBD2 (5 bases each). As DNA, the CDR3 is TGCAGTGCTAGAGACCCGGGGTTGGGGCGCATCTCCTACGAGCAGTACTTC. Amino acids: CSARDPGLGRISYEQYF.